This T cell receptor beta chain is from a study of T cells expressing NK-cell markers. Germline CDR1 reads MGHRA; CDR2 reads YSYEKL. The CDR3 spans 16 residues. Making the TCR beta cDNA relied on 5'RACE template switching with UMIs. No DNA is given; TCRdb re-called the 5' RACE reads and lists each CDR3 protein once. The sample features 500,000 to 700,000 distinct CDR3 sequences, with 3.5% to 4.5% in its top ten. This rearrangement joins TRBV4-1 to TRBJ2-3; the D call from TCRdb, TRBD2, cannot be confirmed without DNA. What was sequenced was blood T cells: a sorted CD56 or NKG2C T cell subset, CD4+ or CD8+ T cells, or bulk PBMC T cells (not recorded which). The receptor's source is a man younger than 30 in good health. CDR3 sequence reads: CASSFDSSGRADTQYF.